The rows below give T cell receptor beta chains drawn from one sample of a study of response to subunit inactivated influenza vaccine. MiXCR, applied by TCRdb to the RT-PCR reads, yields one record per CDR3 protein. The table has under 750,000 distinct CDR3 sequences, approximately 10% seen once. The source was PBMCs from blood, collected on the day of vaccination. Every receptor here comes from a man over 45 who received an inactivated influenza vaccine. Both conserved end residues are part of each CDR3. D genes are given only for firm matches. Only part of the rows carry a size: once, few, many, or a class if the clone is expanded.

CDR3aa	CDR3nt	abundance	d_gene	v_gene	j_gene
CASSVWRPANTGELFF	TGTGCCAGCAGTGTGTGGAGGCCGGCGAACACCGGGGAGCTGTTTTTT	few	NA	TRBV6-1	TRBJ2-2
CASSLNYGTGAQEQYF	TGTGCCAGCAGCTTAAATTATGGGACAGGGGCCCAGGAGCAGTACTTC	many	TRBD1	TRBV7-3	TRBJ2-7
CSASNRFGGPLGNEQFF	TGCAGTGCTAGCAATCGCTTTGGAGGTCCCTTGGGGAATGAGCAGTTCTTC	NA	NA	TRBV20-1	TRBJ2-1
CAISVQGSTDTQYF	TGTGCCATCAGTGTCCAGGGCTCTACAGATACGCAGTATTTT	NA	NA	TRBV10-3	TRBJ2-3
CASTIEAGTGELFF	TGTGCCAGCACCATAGAGGCGGGAACCGGGGAGCTGTTTTTT	few	NA	TRBV2	TRBJ2-2
CASSSQGQGSEQYF	TGCGCCAGCAGCTCCCAAGGACAGGGCTCCGAGCAGTACTTC	NA	TRBD1	TRBV5-1	TRBJ2-7
CASSETSGRVETQYF	TGTGCCAGCAGCGAGACTAGCGGGAGGGTTGAGACCCAGTACTTC	few	TRBD2	TRBV7-2	TRBJ2-5
CASSQTSGAANEQFF	TGTGCCAGCAGCCAGACTAGCGGGGCGGCCAATGAGCAGTTCTTC	few	TRBD2	TRBV11-2	TRBJ2-1
CASSQQGRGELFF	TGTGCCAGCAGCCAGCAGGGGCGCGGGGAGCTGTTTTTT	many	NA	TRBV7-2	TRBJ2-2
CASSDAGRGISYEQYF	TGTGCCAGCAGTGACGCCGGTAGGGGAATTTCCTACGAGCAGTACTTC	NA	NA	TRBV6-1	TRBJ2-7
CASIGTGRVGELFF	TGTGCCAGCATCGGGACAGGGCGGGTCGGGGAGCTGTTTTTT	NA	TRBD1	TRBV19	TRBJ2-2
CASSSQSEAFF	TGTGCCAGCAGTTCTCAGTCTGAAGCTTTCTTT	few	NA	TRBV6-5	TRBJ1-1
CASSEARGTDTQYF	TGTGCCAGCAGTGAAGCGCGGGGAACAGATACGCAGTATTTT	few	NA	TRBV6-1	TRBJ2-3
CASTQQGSREKLFF	TGTGCCAGCACCCAACAGGGGAGCAGGGAAAAACTGTTTTTT	NA	TRBD1	TRBV12-3/TRBV12-4	TRBJ1-4
CASSFGGLEQYF	TGTGCCAGCAGTTTTGGCGGCCTCGAGCAGTACTTC	NA	NA	TRBV12-3/TRBV12-4	TRBJ2-7
CSARDLTSGSDIQYF	TGCAGTGCTAGAGATTTGACTAGCGGGAGTGACATTCAGTACTTC	many	TRBD2	TRBV20-1	TRBJ2-4
CASSQDPAQGTGYTF	TGCGCCAGCAGCCAAGATCCTGCACAGGGGACTGGCTACACCTTC	NA	TRBD1	TRBV4-1	TRBJ1-2
CASSWGQGRAGELFF	TGTGCCAGCAGTTGGGGACAGGGGCGGGCCGGGGAGCTGTTTTTT	few	TRBD1	TRBV7-2	TRBJ2-2
CASSPGAVSTNYGYTF	TGTGCCAGCAGCCCAGGAGCAGTCTCGACTAACTATGGCTACACCTTC	NA	NA	TRBV4-2	TRBJ1-2
CASSSLGGGELFF	TGTGCCAGCAGCTCGCTGGGGGGCGGGGAGCTGTTTTTT	NA	NA	TRBV11-2	TRBJ2-2